These T cell receptor beta chains were read from a single sample in a study of blood T cell repertoires in COVID-19. Sequencing used immunoSEQ multiplex PCR; TCRdb keeps in-frame clones, though not all of them. This table has 200,000 to 300,000 clones, about 90% appearing once. The sequencing sample was made of PBMCs or T cells enriched from blood (not recorded which). The receptors were gathered from a woman in her twenties or thirties with acute COVID-19. CDR3s include the opening cysteine and the closing phenylalanine or tryptophan. D genes are given only for firm matches. Not every row has a clone size; where given, it reads once, few, many or a size class.

V	J	D	size	DNA	CDR3
TRBV2	TRBJ2-7	NA	NA	TGTGCCAGCAGTGAAGTTAAGGGGATCTCCTACGAGCAGTACTTC	CASSEVKGISYEQYF
TRBV27	TRBJ1-1	NA	NA	TGTGCCAGGGGGGGTGGGGCTTTCTTT	CARGGGAFF
TRBV19	TRBJ1-1	NA	NA	TGTGCCAGTAGTCCCCATTTGGGTCCGGGTCCCACTGAAGCTTTCTTT	CASSPHLGPGPTEAFF
TRBV5-1	TRBJ1-2	NA	NA	TGCGCCAGCAGCGTACAGAACTATGGCTACACCTTC	CASSVQNYGYTF
TRBV6-5	TRBJ2-7	TRBD1	once	TGTGCCAGCAGTTACTCGGGACAGGGAGGCGTCTACGAGCAGTACTTC	CASSYSGQGGVYEQYF
TRBV3-1/TRBV3-2	TRBJ2-5	TRBD2	NA	TGTGCCAGCAGCCCCCCTGTGGGCGGGGGGATGTCGAAGACCCAGTACTTC	CASSPPVGGGMSKTQYF
TRBV5-1	TRBJ2-2	NA	NA	TGCGCCAGCAGCGATTTCTGGACAGACGATTACACCGGGGAGCTGTTTTTT	CASSDFWTDDYTGELFF
TRBV30	TRBJ1-2	NA	once	TGTGCCTGCCTTACAGGGAAATACTATGGCTACACCTTC	CACLTGKYYGYTF
TRBV5-1	TRBJ2-1	NA	NA	TGCGCCAGCAGCTTGGACTCCAATGAGCAGTTCTTC	CASSLDSNEQFF
TRBV7-9	TRBJ2-7	NA	once	TGTGCCAGCAGCTTAGAAACCCGAGCGCAGTACTTC	CASSLETRAQYF